This is a list of T cell receptor beta chains from one sample in a study of shared clonotypes between healthy human individuals. Libraries were prepared by immunoSEQ multiplex PCR; TCRdb keeps only in-frame clonotypes and omits some of them. The table has a few million clones, roughly 93% seen once; the top ten hold around 0.4%. The sample consisted of naive CD4+ T cells from PBMCs. Receptors originate from a man in his late teens or twenties in good health. Some clones in this sample may be carry-over from other donors' samples. CDR3s include the opening cysteine and the closing phenylalanine or tryptophan. A D gene is named only where the DNA matches it firmly. Only some rows state a clone size, as once, few, many or a class for expanded clones.

TRBD2,TRBJ2-2,TRBV4-2,.,TGTGCCAGCCTGACTAGCGGGAGAGGTACCGGGGAGCTGTTTTTT,CASLTSGRGTGELFF
.,TRBJ1-5,TRBV6-4,.,TGTGCCAGCATCTCCTTCCGGGATAGCAATCAGCCCCAGCATTTT,CASISFRDSNQPQHF
.,TRBJ2-7,TRBV7-3,.,TGTGCCAGCAGCTTAAAACCCCCTTACGAGCAGTACTTC,CASSLKPPYEQYF
TRBD2,TRBJ2-1,TRBV5-1,.,TGCGCCAGCAGCGAGGGACTAGCGGATGAGCAGTTCTTC,CASSEGLADEQFF
.,TRBJ2-3,TRBV10-3,.,TGTGCCATCAGTGAGTCTGGGGACGGAGGAGATACGCAGTATTTT,CAISESGDGGDTQYF
TRBD2,TRBJ2-3,TRBV5-6,.,TGTGCCAGCAGCCATCGCCCCGGGACTAGCCTTTGGGATACGCAGTATTTT,CASSHRPGTSLWDTQYF
TRBD2,TRBJ2-1,TRBV10-1,.,TGCGCCAGCAGTAGGCAGGGGGGACTAGCGGGATTCAATGAGCAGTTCTTC,CASSRQGGLAGFNEQFF
.,TRBJ2-5,TRBV2,.,TGTGCCAGCACCCGGGACCAAGAGACCCAGTACTTC,CASTRDQETQYF
.,TRBJ2-7,TRBV7-9,.,TGTGCCAGCAGCTTATATGGGTCCTTGAACTCCTACGAGCAGTACTTC,CASSLYGSLNSYEQYF
TRBD2,TRBJ2-1,TRBV29-1,.,TGCAGCGTTGAGGAGCGGGGCTACAATGAGCAGTTCTTC,CSVEERGYNEQFF
.,TRBJ1-1,TRBV28,few,TGTGCCAGCAGCATAGGGGACACTGAAGCTTTCTTT,CASSIGDTEAFF
.,TRBJ1-4,TRBV28,.,TGTGCCAGCAGTACGAGAGGGGATTCTTATGAAAAACTGTTTTTT,CASSTRGDSYEKLFF
.,TRBJ1-5,TRBV7-2,.,TGTGCCAGCAGTATTAACCCTTTTCAGCCCCAGCATTTT,CASSINPFQPQHF
.,TRBJ2-5,TRBV18,.,TGTGCCAGCTCACCTTCATCTAGCTCTGAGACCCAGTACTTC,CASSPSSSSETQYF
.,TRBJ2-7,TRBV28,.,TGTGCCAGCAGTTTACAGGGGGGCGGTTCACGCGAGCAGTACTTC,CASSLQGGGSREQYF
TRBD2,TRBJ2-2,TRBV27,.,TGTGCCAGCAGTTGGGGATTACGCGGCGGGAGTTTCGCCGGGGAGCTGTTTTTT,CASSWGLRGGSFAGELFF
.,TRBJ1-4,TRBV9,once,TGTGCCAGCAGCCCGGCCGGAAGCGGTAAGGAAAAACTGTTTTTT,CASSPAGSGKEKLFF
TRBD1,TRBJ2-1,TRBV5-1,.,TGCGCCAGCAAGGGACAGGGGGCGGACAATGAGCAGTTCTTC,CASKGQGADNEQFF
TRBD1,TRBJ2-4,TRBV5-6,.,TGTGCCAGCAGCCGCACTACAGGGGGGAACATTCAGTACTTC,CASSRTTGGNIQYF
.,TRBJ2-3,TRBV28,.,TGTGCCAGCAGAAGTGGCGGGAGCACAGATACGCAGTATTTT,CASRSGGSTDTQYF
.,TRBJ1-5,TRBV28,.,TGTGCCAGCAGTTATGTACAGGGCAGTCAGCCCCAGCATTTT,CASSYVQGSQPQHF
.,TRBJ1-1,TRBV28,.,TGTGCCAGCTACGGGGGTTTCAGAGTTGAAGCTTTCTTT,CASYGGFRVEAFF
TRBD1,TRBJ2-1,TRBV28,.,TGTGCCAGCACCTCGGGACAGGTCTACAATGAGCAGTTCTTC,CASTSGQVYNEQFF
.,TRBJ1-3,TRBV18,.,TGTGCCAGCTCCCCGGACAGTGATCCCTCTGGAAACACCATATATTTT,CASSPDSDPSGNTIYF
.,TRBJ2-7,TRBV9,.,TGTGCCAGCAGCCCCCAGGCCTCCTACGAGCAGTACTTC,CASSPQASYEQYF
TRBD1,TRBJ2-5,TRBV9,.,TGTGCCAGCAGCTGGGGACAGGGGGCAGAGACCCAGTACTTC,CASSWGQGAETQYF
TRBD1,TRBJ2-7,TRBV6-1,.,TGTGCCAGCAGTGAAGCGGGACAGGGGACTTACGAGCAGTACTTC,CASSEAGQGTYEQYF
.,TRBJ2-7,TRBV11-2,.,TGTGCCAGCAGCATGACGGGCGAGCAGTACTTC,CASSMTGEQYF
.,TRBJ1-4,TRBV6-6,few,TGTGCCAGCAGCCGACGGCTTAGAGAAAAACTGTTTTTT,CASSRRLREKLFF
TRBD1,TRBJ1-2,TRBV19,.,TGTGCCAGTACAGGGGGCGCGGGCTATGGCTACACCTTC,CASTGGAGYGYTF
TRBD1,TRBJ2-7,TRBV6-1,.,TGTGCCAGCAGAACGGGACAGGGCTCCCGCTACGAGCAGTACTTC,CASRTGQGSRYEQYF
.,TRBJ1-4,TRBV5-6,.,TGTGCCAGCAGCTTAGAGTCGGGTGAAAAACTGTTTTTT,CASSLESGEKLFF
.,TRBJ1-1,TRBV9,.,TGTGCCAGCAGCGTAGGACAGGAGTACACTGAAGCTTTCTTT,CASSVGQEYTEAFF
.,TRBJ2-5,TRBV18,.,TGTGCCAGCTCACCACCTCAACCCGGGGAACGCGAGACCCAGTACTTC,CASSPPQPGERETQYF
TRBD2,TRBJ2-3,TRBV5-8,.,TGTGCCAGCAGCTTGACCCAAACTAGCGGGAGCTGGGCAGATACGCAGTATTTT,CASSLTQTSGSWADTQYF
.,TRBJ1-2,TRBV28,once,TGTGCCAGCAGCGTCGGGACCGATTATGGCTACACCTTC,CASSVGTDYGYTF
.,TRBJ1-5,TRBV4-1,.,TGCGCCAGCAGCCAAGTTCTCGGCAATCAGCCCCAGCATTTT,CASSQVLGNQPQHF
.,TRBJ2-1,TRBV6-1,.,TGTGCCAGCAGTGATCTAAGGGGGAGGGCCTACAATGAGCAGTTCTTC,CASSDLRGRAYNEQFF
.,TRBJ2-2,TRBV5-1,.,TGCGCCAGCAGCTTTACGCGGGTTGACACCGGGGAGCTGTTTTTT,CASSFTRVDTGELFF
TRBD2,TRBJ2-5,TRBV28,.,TGTGCCAGCACCAGCGGGGCGAGGGAGACCCAGTACTTC,CASTSGARETQYF
.,TRBJ1-1,TRBV11-2,once,TGTGCCAGCAGCTTAAATCTTCCTAAAATGAACACTGAAGCTTTCTTT,CASSLNLPKMNTEAFF
.,TRBJ2-5,TRBV11-3,.,TGTGCCAGCAGCTTCAGGGACCAAGAGACCCAGTACTTC,CASSFRDQETQYF
.,TRBJ1-2,TRBV5-1,.,TGCGCCAGCAGCTTGGAGGGGACTACTAACTATGGCTACACCTTC,CASSLEGTTNYGYTF
.,TRBJ2-7,TRBV30,.,TGTGCCTGGAGTTTCAGGGGATGGAGCTCCTACGAGCAGTACTTC,CAWSFRGWSSYEQYF
.,TRBJ2-2,TRBV7-9,.,TGTGCCAGCACCCCGACAGAATTCAGCACCGGGGAGCTGTTTTTT,CASTPTEFSTGELFF
.,TRBJ1-5,TRBV2,.,TGTGCCAGCAGTCGCAGGGACCGGCAGCCCCAGCATTTT,CASSRRDRQPQHF